This TCR beta chain was captured in a study of early T cells in non-severe SARS-CoV-2 infection. Looking at the study overall: The sequenced material was bulk RNA from unsorted whole blood, and its chains were unpaired.

There are a few counts of this clonotype. The protocol attached unique molecular identifiers to individual cDNA molecules. TCRdb called the 5' RACE reads again in MiXCR, with one record for every CDR3 protein. This table holds tens of thousands of distinct CDR3 sequences, about 5.1% found once. Germline V gene data show CDR1 as SNHLY and CDR2 as FYNNEI. This CDR3 contains 15 residues. The junction had 6 bases not matched to a gene; V was cut back by 0 bases and J by 4 bases. The chain couples TRBV2 to TRBJ2-7, with TRBD1 matching 7 bases. Sequencing was done on a sample of whole blood. The sequence was collected from an adult who was a healthcare worker with PCR-confirmed SARS-CoV-2 infection or an uninfected control (not recorded which). The CDR3 nucleotides read TGTGCCAGCAGTGAAGCGCTGGGGACAGTTTACGAGCAGTACTTC. Protein sequence: CASSEALGTVYEQYF.